A single sample is the source of the 10 T cell receptor beta chains below, sequenced in a study of T cell responses to AZD1222 COVID-19 vaccine. Profiled with immunoSEQ multiplex PCR; TCRdb holds only in-frame clones, not every one. The sample lists approximately 80,000 clones, 70% to 90% occurring once. Source: peripheral blood, taken on day 0 of MenACWY control vaccination. These receptors came from an adult in good health.

This clone has just one count. The chain has TRBV30 and TRBJ1-5; no firm D call. This CDR3 is 14 amino acids long. The ends were cut back, 2 bases at V and 9 bases at J, with 17 bases in the middle. CDR1 and CDR2 (germline): GTSNPN, SVGIG (reference sequence). CDR3 protein: CAWSPLNGVRPQHF. The CDR3 coding sequence is TGTGCCTGGAGTCCCCTCAATGGGGTCCGGCCCCAGCATTTT.

The chain recombines TRBV5-1 with TRBJ1-3, with 12 nucleotides matching TRBD1. This CDR3 spans 16 amino acids. Germline values: CDR1 SGHRS, CDR2 YFSETQ. V was pared by 9 bases and J by 3 bases, with 10 bases of the junction left unmatched. This chain's CDR3 is CATASGTGGGGNTIYF. CDR3 nucleotides: TGCGCCACAGCGTCCGGGACAGGGGGCGGTGGAAACACCATATATTTT. Full variable domain (remainder filled in from reference TRBV5-1 and TRBJ1-3): KAGVTQTPRYLIKTRGQQVTLSCSPISGHRSVSWYQQTPGQGLQFLFEYFSETQRNKGNFPGRFSGRQFSNSRSEMNVSTLELGDSALYLCATASGTGGGGNTIYFGEGSWLTVV.

J is TRBJ1-1 and V is TRBV12-3 or TRBV12-4; D unresolved. The CDR3 loop spans 13 amino acids. Trimming left V 7 bases short and J 7 bases short, with 16 bases between. CDR3 sequence (DNA): TGTGCCAGCACCGCGGGAGAGTACGGTGAAGCTTTCTTT. This translates into CASTAGEYGEAFF.

The chain is built from TRBV7-2 and TRBJ2-3, with 13 positions matching TRBD2. With V trimmed by 5 bases and J by 4 bases, 9 bases remained unmatched. CDR3 size: 17 residues. Looked up from germline, CDR1 is SGHTA and CDR2 is FQGNSA. The CDR3 here is CASSRTSGGNQADTQYF. DNA of the CDR3: TGTGCCAGCAGCAGGACTAGCGGGGGCAACCAGGCAGATACGCAGTATTTT.

The chain links TRBV29-1 to TRBJ1-1, with TRBD1 matching 7 bases. Germline CDR1 and CDR2: SQVTM and ANQGSEA. The CDR3 covers 12 residues. Trimming at V came to 7 bases and at J to 11 bases, leaving 13 bases not matched to a gene. Written as DNA, the CDR3 is TGCAGCGGAGACCAAGAGGGGGCGCGGGCTTTCTTT. Translating gives CSGDQEGARAFF.

About this clone: The sample has other DNA sequences that encode this CDR3 too. V usage is TRBV12-3 or TRBV12-4 and J usage is TRBJ1-5; TRBD1 is a possible D gene (6 bases). There are 13 residues in the CDR3. Trimming cost V 4 bases and J 2 bases, with 6 bases left between them. The CDR3 nucleotides read TGTGCCAGCAGTTGGACAGGCAATCAGCCCCAGCATTTT. This sequence encodes CASSWTGNQPQHF.

This chain uses TRBV12-3 or TRBV12-4 with TRBJ1-1, with a tentative D call TRBD1 (6 bases). There are 13 residues in the CDR3. Trimming shortened V by 6 bases and J by 5 bases, and 13 bases separated the two germline ends. The CDR3 DNA reads TGTGCCAGCAGGTGGGAGGGGGTAACTGAAGCTTTCTTT. This sequence encodes CASRWEGVTEAFF.

The rearrangement joins TRBV25-1 to TRBJ2-3; the D gene is possibly TRBD1 (7 bases). The CDR3 spans 16 residues. The ends were cut back, 6 bases at V and 1 base at J, with 17 bases in the middle. The germline V gene has CDR1 MGHDK and CDR2 SYGVNS. Here the CDR3 reads CASSPDQGGRTDTQYF. The DNA of the CDR3 is TGTGCCAGCAGCCCAGACCAGGGGGGACGCACAGATACGCAGTATTTT.

This chain uses TRBV3-1 (or the pseudogene TRBV3-2) with TRBJ1-5; D gene uncertain. The CDR3 is 19 amino acids. The V end lost 5 bases, the J end lost 0 bases, and 23 bases lay between the germline ends. In germline, CDR1 is LGHDT, CDR2 YNNKEL (reference sequence). The CDR3 is CASSSRVSPPFYSNQPQHF. CDR3 bases: TGTGCCAGCAGCTCCAGAGTTTCGCCTCCCTTTTATAGCAATCAGCCCCAGCATTTT.

The chain uses TRBV11-1 and TRBJ1-2; D is uncertain. Germline V gene data show CDR1 as SGHAT and CDR2 as FQDESV (reference sequence). CDR3 length: 13 amino acids. The V gene lost 1 base and the J gene lost 10 bases, with 13 bases spanning the gap. The CDR3 DNA reads TGTGCCAGCAGCTTAGATCTTTCTCGGGACTACACCTTC. This translates into CASSLDLSRDYTF.